The 27 T cell receptor beta chains given below trace back to one sample, sequenced in a study of monozygotic twins with inflammatory bowel disease. From the 5' RACE reads, TCRdb lists one entry per CDR3 protein and no DNA. There are some 150,000 distinct CDR3 sequences in the sample, with 2% to 3% held by the top ten. Sequencing was carried out using blood. These TCRs come from a human donor with ulcerative colitis or Crohn's disease, or a healthy co-twin of an affected twin (not recorded which).

The chain links TRBV5-1 to TRBJ1-5; the TCRdb D gene call, TRBD1, has no DNA to confirm it. CDR3 length equals 16 residues. The germline V gene encodes CDR1 SGHRS and CDR2 YFSETQ. The CDR3 loop is CASSLEPGATNQPQHF.

This chain connects TRBV20-1 to TRBJ2-1; TCRdb proposes TRBD2, but this gene call is untestable without DNA. CDR1 and CDR2 (germline): DFQATT, SNEGSKA (reference sequence). The CDR3 has 14 amino acids. CDR3: CSAATPSSYNEQFF.

CDR3 protein: CSVEGRMNTEAFF. V and J are TRBV29-1 and TRBJ1-1. Germline lookup yields CDR1 SQVTM and CDR2 ANQGSEA. CDR3 length: 13 amino acids. Full variable domain (outside the CDR3, taken from reference TRBV29-1 and TRBJ1-1): SAVISQKPSRDICQRGTSLTIQCQVDSQVTMMFWYRQQPGQSLTLIATANQGSEATYESGFVIDKFPISRPNLTFSTLTVSNMSPEDSSIYLCSVEGRMNTEAFFGQGTRLTVV.

This chain joins TRBV5-1 and TRBJ1-1. Germline lookup yields CDR1 SGHRS and CDR2 YFSETQ. This CDR3 is 15 amino acids long. CDR3 in amino acids: CASSLEGPKNTEAFF.

The chain has TRBV12-3 or TRBV12-4 and TRBJ2-7; TCRdb selects TRBD2, and the lack of DNA leaves this call unchecked. The CDR3 is made up of 15 amino acids. CDR3 amino acids: CASSTLQAGSYEQYF.

This rearrangement joins TRBV28 to TRBJ1-1; the D call of TRBD1 rests on TCRdb alone, since no DNA is present to check it. CDR1 and CDR2 from the germline V gene are MDHEN and SYDVKM. This CDR3 comprises 18 residues. The CDR3 sequence is CASSLFRGTGVFDTEAFF.

The chain combines TRBV24-1 with TRBJ2-3. Germline V CDR1 and CDR2: KGHDR, SFDVKD. The CDR3 consists of 15 residues. The CDR3 region is CATSDPQQSTDTQYF.

This chain uses TRBV12-3 or TRBV12-4 with TRBJ1-2; TCRdb picks TRBD1, but there is no DNA to check that call. The CDR3 consists of 14 residues. This CDR3 reads CASSGYTGAYGYTF.

CDR3: CSARISGQGSTEAFF. The genes are TRBV20-1 and TRBJ1-1; TCRdb's D gene call, TRBD1, goes unchecked for lack of DNA. This CDR3 is 15 amino acids long. Germline V gives CDR1 DFQATT, CDR2 SNEGSKA (reference sequence).

The chain has TRBV6-5 and TRBJ2-1. CDR1 MNHEY and CDR2 SVGAGI come from the germline V gene. The CDR3 has 15 amino acids. The CDR3 sequence is CASSYGGKDYNEQFF.

The chain links TRBV7-9 to TRBJ2-3; TCRdb selects TRBD2, and the lack of DNA leaves this call unchecked. The CDR3 is made up of 16 amino acids. The germline V gene has CDR1 SEHNR and CDR2 FQNEAQ (reference sequence). CDR3 loop: CASRQTSGSFTDTQYF.

CDR3 amino acids: CASSLDVDYEQYF. This chain connects TRBV5-1 to TRBJ2-7. CDR3 length: 13 residues. Per germline, CDR1 SGHRS and CDR2 YFSETQ.

The J gene is TRBJ2-3, the V gene TRBV20-1; TCRdb calls TRBD2, which cannot be checked without DNA. The length of the CDR3 is 15 residues. Germline values: CDR1 DFQATT, CDR2 SNEGSKA (reference sequence). The CDR3 region is CSAAGTSGPQDTQYF.

The J gene is TRBJ2-7, the V gene TRBV7-9; the TRBD2 assignment by TCRdb is unverifiable without DNA. Germline V gene sequence: CDR1 SEHNR, CDR2 FQNEAQ (reference sequence). The CDR3 length is 14 residues. CDR3 loop: CASSLGGPGYEQYF.

This chain connects TRBV20-1 to TRBJ2-7; TCRdb's D call of TRBD1 is untestable without DNA. Germline CDR1 and CDR2: DFQATT and SNEGSKA (reference sequence). This CDR3 is 15 amino acids long. Here the CDR3 reads CSARDVLAGVYEQYF.

The V gene is TRBV5-1, the J gene TRBJ1-5; TCRdb gives TRBD1 as the D gene, but with no DNA this cannot be confirmed. CDR3 length equals 17 residues. CDR1 and CDR2 from the germline V gene are SGHRS and YFSETQ. The CDR3 is CASSWRDRKGSNQPQHF.

This sequence joins TRBV9 and TRBJ2-5. The V gene's germline CDR1 is SGDLS and CDR2 YYNGEE. This CDR3 region has 13 residues. CDR3: CASSIASEETQYF.

The chain employs TRBV7-2 and TRBJ2-5; there is no DNA to check the TCRdb D call of TRBD1. The CDR3 spans 14 residues. Germline V gene sequence: CDR1 SGHTA, CDR2 FQGNSA. The CDR3 here is CASKGQGAEETQYF. Filled out from reference TRBV7-2 and TRBJ2-5, the complete variable domain reads GAGVSQSPSNKVTEKGKDVELRCDPISGHTALYWYRQSLGQGLEFLIYFQGNSAPDKSGLPSDRFSAERTGGSVSTLTIQRTQQEDSAVYLCASKGQGAEETQYFGPGTRLLVL.

V and J are TRBV20-1 and TRBJ2-1; no DNA is available, so the TRBD1 call from TCRdb remains unchecked. The CDR3 runs 15 residues. CDR1 is DFQATT, CDR2 SNEGSKA, per germline (reference sequence). The CDR3: CSARGGLKSYNEQFF.

The rearrangement links TRBV29-1 to TRBJ2-7; TCRdb indicates TRBD1, and absent DNA this call remains unverified. The germline V gene encodes CDR1 SQVTM and CDR2 ANQGSEA. The CDR3 is 15 amino acids. CDR3 region: CSVALVERLSYEQYF.

The J gene is TRBJ2-7, the V gene TRBV11-3; TCRdb names TRBD2, which stays unverified in the absence of DNA. In germline, CDR1 is SGHNT, CDR2 YENEEA. The CDR3 length is 14 residues. The CDR3 reads CASSSGLAVYEQYF.

The chain recombines TRBV4-1 with TRBJ1-2; the TCRdb call, TRBD1, lacks DNA for checking. The CDR3 runs to 18 residues. CDR1 is MGHRA, CDR2 YSYEKL, per germline. CDR3 sequence reads: CASSRGWQYRGGDYGYTF.

The chain uses TRBV5-1 and TRBJ1-2. This CDR3 is 12 amino acids long. Germline CDR1 is SGHRS and CDR2 is YFSETQ. CDR3 in amino acids: CASSPSVYGYTF.

The V call is TRBV11-2, the J call TRBJ2-1; TCRdb's D gene call, TRBD2, goes unchecked for lack of DNA. Per the germline V gene, CDR1 is SGHAT and CDR2 is FQNNGV. The CDR3 has 18 residues. The CDR3: CASSLFRLAGGHHNEQFF.

The chain is built from TRBV6-1 and TRBJ1-5; TCRdb's D call, TRBD1, is unchecked because there is no DNA. CDR1 and CDR2 (germline): MNHNS, SASEGT. This CDR3 contains 17 residues. CDR3 protein: CASRAGQGAYSNQPQHF.

This rearrangement joins TRBV9 to TRBJ1-2. Germline assignment: CDR1 SGDLS and CDR2 YYNGEE. CDR3 length equals 12 residues. CDR3 region: CASSIVADGYTF.

The chain links TRBV29-1 to TRBJ2-2. Germline V gene lookup returns CDR1 SQVTM and CDR2 ANQGSEA. The CDR3 length is 11 residues. The CDR3 sequence: CSVTVTGELFF.